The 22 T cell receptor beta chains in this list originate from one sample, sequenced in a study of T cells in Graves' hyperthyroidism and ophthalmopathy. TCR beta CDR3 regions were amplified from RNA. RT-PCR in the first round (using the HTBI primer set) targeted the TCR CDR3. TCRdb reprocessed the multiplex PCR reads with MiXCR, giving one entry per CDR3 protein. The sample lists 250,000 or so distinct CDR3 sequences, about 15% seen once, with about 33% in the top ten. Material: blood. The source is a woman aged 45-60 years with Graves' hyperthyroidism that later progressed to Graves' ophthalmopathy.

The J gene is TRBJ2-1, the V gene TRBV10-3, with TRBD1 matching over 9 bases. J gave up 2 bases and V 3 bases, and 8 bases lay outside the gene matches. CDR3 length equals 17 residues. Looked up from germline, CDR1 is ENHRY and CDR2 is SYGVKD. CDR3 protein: CAISEGGRQGAYNEQFF. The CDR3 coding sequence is TGTGCCATCAGTGAAGGGGGCCGACAGGGGGCCTACAATGAGCAGTTCTTC.

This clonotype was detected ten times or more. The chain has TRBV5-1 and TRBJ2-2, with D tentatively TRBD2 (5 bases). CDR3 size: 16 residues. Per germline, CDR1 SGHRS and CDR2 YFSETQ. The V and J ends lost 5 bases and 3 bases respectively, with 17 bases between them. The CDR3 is CASSYTGRRDTGELFF. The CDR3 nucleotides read TGCGCCAGCAGTTATACGGGGAGACGAGACACCGGGGAGCTGTTTTTT.

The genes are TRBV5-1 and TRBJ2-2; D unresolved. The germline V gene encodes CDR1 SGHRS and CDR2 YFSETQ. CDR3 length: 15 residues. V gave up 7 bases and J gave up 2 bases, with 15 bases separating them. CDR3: CASHLFDPNTGELFF. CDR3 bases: TGCGCCAGCCACCTTTTTGACCCAAACACCGGGGAGCTGTTTTTT.

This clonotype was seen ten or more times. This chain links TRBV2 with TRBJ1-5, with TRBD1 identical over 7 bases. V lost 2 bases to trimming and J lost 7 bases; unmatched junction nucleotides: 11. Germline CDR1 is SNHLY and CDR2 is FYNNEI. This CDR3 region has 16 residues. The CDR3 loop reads CASSEPVGGGGQPQHF. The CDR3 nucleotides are TGTGCCAGCAGTGAACCGGTGGGAGGGGGCGGACAGCCCCAGCATTTT. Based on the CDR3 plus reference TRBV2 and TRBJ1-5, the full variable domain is EPEVTQTPSHQVTQMGQEVILRCVPISNHLYFYWYRQILGQKVEFLVSFYNNEISEKSEIFDDQFSVERPDGSNFTLKIRSTKLEDSAMYFCASSEPVGGGGQPQHFGDGTRLSIL.

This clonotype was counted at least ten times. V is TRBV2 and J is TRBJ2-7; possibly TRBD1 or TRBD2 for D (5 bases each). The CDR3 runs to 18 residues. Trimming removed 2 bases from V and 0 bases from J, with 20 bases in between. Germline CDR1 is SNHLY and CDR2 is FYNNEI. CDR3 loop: CASSELWWGTVSSYEQYF. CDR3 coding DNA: TGTGCCAGCAGTGAATTGTGGTGGGGGACCGTTAGCTCCTACGAGCAGTACTTC.

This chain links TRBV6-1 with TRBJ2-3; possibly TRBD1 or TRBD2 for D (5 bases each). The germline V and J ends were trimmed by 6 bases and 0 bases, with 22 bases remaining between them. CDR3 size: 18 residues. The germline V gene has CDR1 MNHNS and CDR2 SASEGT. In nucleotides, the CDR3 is TGTGCCAGCAGGAGCCGGGACCTCCGCCTATCTAGCACAGATACGCAGTATTTT. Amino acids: CASRSRDLRLSSTDTQYF.

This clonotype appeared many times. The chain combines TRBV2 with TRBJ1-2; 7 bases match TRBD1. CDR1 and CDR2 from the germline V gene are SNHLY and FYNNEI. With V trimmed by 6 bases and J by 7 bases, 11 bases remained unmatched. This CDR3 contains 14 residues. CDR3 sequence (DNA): TGTGCCAGCAGAGGGGACAGAAACTCGGGTGGCTACACCTTC. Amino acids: CASRGDRNSGGYTF.

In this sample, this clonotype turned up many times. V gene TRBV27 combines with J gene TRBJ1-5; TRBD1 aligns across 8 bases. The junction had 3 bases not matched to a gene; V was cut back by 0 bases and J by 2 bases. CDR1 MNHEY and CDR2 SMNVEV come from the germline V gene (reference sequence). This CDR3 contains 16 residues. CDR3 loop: CASSLSGTGRNQPQHF. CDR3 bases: TGTGCCAGCAGTTTATCGGGGACAGGTCGCAATCAGCCCCAGCATTTT.

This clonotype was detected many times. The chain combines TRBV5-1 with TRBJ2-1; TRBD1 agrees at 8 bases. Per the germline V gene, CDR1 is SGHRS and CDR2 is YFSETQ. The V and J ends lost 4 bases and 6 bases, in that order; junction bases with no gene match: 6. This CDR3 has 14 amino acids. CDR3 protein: CASSVGQDGNEQFF. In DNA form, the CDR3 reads TGCGCCAGCAGCGTGGGACAGGACGGCAATGAGCAGTTCTTC.

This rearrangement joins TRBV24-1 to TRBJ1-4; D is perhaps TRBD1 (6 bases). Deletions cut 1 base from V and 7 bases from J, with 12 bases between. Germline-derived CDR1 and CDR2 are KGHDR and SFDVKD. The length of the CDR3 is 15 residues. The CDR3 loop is CATSDFLEGVEKLFF. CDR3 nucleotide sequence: TGTGCCACCAGTGATTTCTTGGAGGGGGTTGAAAAACTGTTTTTT.

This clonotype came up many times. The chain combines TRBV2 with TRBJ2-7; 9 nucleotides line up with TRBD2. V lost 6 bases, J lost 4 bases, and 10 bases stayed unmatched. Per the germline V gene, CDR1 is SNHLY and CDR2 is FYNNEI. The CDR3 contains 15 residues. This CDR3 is CASSFGTAGGYEQYF. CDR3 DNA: TGTGCCAGCAGCTTCGGGACAGCGGGAGGATACGAGCAGTACTTC.

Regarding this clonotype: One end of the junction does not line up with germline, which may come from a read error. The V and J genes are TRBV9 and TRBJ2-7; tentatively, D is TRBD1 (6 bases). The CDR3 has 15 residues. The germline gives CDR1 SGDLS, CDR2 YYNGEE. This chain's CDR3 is CASGVGAGVTYEQYF. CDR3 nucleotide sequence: TGTGCCAGCGGCGTAGGGGCAGGGGTAACCTACGAGCAGTACTTC.

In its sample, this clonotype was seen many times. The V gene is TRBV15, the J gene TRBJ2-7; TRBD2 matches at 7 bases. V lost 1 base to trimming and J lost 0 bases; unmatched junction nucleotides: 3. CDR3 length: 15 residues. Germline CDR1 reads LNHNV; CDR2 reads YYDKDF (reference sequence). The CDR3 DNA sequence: TGTGCCACCAGCAGAGGGACTAGTTACTCCTACGAGCAGTACTTC. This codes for CATSRGTSYSYEQYF.

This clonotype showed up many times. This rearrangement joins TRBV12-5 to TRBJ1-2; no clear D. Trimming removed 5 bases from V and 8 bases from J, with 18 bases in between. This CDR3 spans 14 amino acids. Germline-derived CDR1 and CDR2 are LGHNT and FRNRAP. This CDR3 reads CASGPAPAPRGYTF. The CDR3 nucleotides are TGTGCTAGTGGTCCGGCCCCTGCACCGAGGGGCTACACCTTC.

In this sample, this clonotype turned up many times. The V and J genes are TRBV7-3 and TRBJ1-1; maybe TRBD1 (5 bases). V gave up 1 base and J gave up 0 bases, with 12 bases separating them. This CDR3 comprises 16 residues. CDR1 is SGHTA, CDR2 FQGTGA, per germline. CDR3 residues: CASSLNGADMNTEAFF. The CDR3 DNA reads TGTGCCAGCAGCTTAAATGGGGCAGACATGAACACTGAAGCTTTCTTT.

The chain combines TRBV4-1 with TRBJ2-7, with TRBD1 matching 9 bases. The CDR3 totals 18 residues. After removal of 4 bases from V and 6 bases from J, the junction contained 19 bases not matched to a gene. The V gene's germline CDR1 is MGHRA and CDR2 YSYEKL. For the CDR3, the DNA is TGCGCCAGCAGCCCGCGACCCGATCCGGGACAGGGCCGCTCCGAGCAGTACTTC. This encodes CASSPRPDPGQGRSEQYF.

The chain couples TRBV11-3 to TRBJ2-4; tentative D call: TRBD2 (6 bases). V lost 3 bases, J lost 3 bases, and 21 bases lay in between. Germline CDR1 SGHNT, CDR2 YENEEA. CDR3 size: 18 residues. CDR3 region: CASSLVSGPPGDKNIQYF. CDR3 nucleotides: TGTGCCAGCAGCTTGGTTAGCGGCCCACCCGGAGACAAAAACATTCAGTACTTC.

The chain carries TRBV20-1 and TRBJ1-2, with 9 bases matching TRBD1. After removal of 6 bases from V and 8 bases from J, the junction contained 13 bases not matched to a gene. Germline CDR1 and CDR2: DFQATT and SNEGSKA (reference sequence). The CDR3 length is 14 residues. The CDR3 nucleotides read TGCAGTGCCAGACCCAATGGACAGGGGAAAGGCTACACCTTC. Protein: CSARPNGQGKGYTF.

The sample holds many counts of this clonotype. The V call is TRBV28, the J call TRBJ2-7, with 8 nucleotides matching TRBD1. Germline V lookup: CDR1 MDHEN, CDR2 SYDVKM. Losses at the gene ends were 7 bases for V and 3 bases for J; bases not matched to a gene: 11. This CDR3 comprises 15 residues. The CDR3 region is CASKGGQEGSYEQYF. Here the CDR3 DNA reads TGTGCCAGCAAAGGGGGACAGGAGGGGAGCTACGAGCAGTACTTC.

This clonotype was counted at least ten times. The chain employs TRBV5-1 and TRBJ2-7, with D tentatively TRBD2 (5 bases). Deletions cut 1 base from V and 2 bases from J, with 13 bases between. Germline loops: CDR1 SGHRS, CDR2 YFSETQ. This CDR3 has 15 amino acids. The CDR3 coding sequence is TGCGCCAGCAGCTTGTTCGGAGGTTTAACCTACGAGCAGTACTTC. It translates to CASSLFGGLTYEQYF.

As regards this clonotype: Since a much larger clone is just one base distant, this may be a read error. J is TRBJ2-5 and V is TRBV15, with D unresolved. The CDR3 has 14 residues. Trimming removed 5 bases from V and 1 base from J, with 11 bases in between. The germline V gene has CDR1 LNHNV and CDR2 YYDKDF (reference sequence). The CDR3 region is CATSVRHIQETQYF. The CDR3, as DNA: TGTGCCACCAGCGTCCGACACATCCAAGAGACCCAGTACTTC.

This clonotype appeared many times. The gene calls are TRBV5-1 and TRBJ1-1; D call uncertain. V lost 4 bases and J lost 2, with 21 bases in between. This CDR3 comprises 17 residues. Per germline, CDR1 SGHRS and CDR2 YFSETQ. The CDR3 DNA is TGCGCCAGCAGCCCGCGGGCCGCTGGAGGACTAAACACTGAAGCTTTCTTT. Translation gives CASSPRAAGGLNTEAFF.